Each of the 22 T cell receptor beta chains below was sequenced from the same sample in a study of blood T cell repertoires in COVID-19. Generated by immunoSEQ multiplex PCR, the TCRdb table keeps only in-frame clones and is missing some. The sample has roughly 97,000 clones, about 90% seen once. Sequenced sample: peripheral blood. The receptors were sampled from a human donor in a cohort sampled during active COVID-19.

J is TRBJ1-1 and V is TRBV9, with 11 bases lining up with TRBD1. The CDR3 is made up of 18 amino acids. Germline lookup yields CDR1 SGDLS and CDR2 YYNGEE. V gave up 0 bases and J gave up 3 bases; unmatched junction bases: 10. In DNA, the CDR3 is TGTGCCAGCAGCGTAGTAAGGGAAGGACAGGGGGCGTACACTGAAGCTTTCTTT. This codes for CASSVVREGQGAYTEAFF.

The rearrangement joins TRBV9 to TRBJ1-4, with D unclear. CDR1 is SGDLS, CDR2 YYNGEE, per germline. V was trimmed by 3 bases and J by 4 bases, leaving 7 bases between them. The CDR3 contains 13 residues. CDR3 sequence reads: CASSGRVNEKLFF. The CDR3 DNA is TGTGCCAGCAGCGGCCGCGTTAATGAAAAACTGTTTTTT.

This chain links TRBV6-5 with TRBJ2-7; a weak D match, TRBD2 (5 bases). V lost 5 bases and J 6 bases, leaving 17 bases between the germline ends. The CDR3 totals 14 residues. Germline values: CDR1 MNHEY, CDR2 SVGAGI. The DNA of the CDR3 is TGTGCCAGCAGTATCGTAGGCCCGGCGGGCGAGCAGTACTTC. Its protein is CASSIVGPAGEQYF.

V gene TRBV19 combines with J gene TRBJ1-1; 11 bases are a match to TRBD1. There are 15 residues in the CDR3. The trim removed 5 bases at V and 0 bases at J, leaving 2 bases unmatched. Germline V lookup: CDR1 LNHDA, CDR2 SQIVND (reference sequence). For the CDR3, the DNA is TGTGCCAGTAGTGGGACAGGGGGTATGAACACTGAAGCTTTCTTT. Translation gives CASSGTGGMNTEAFF.

The rearrangement uses TRBV9 and TRBJ2-5; maybe TRBD1 (5 bases). The CDR3 extends over 16 amino acids. The germline gives CDR1 SGDLS, CDR2 YYNGEE. V lost 0 bases and J lost 3, with 15 bases in between. The CDR3 DNA is TGTGCCAGCAGCGTAGGACCCACTACGACAGAAGAGACCCAGTACTTC. This gives the protein CASSVGPTTTEETQYF.

This chain links TRBV27 with TRBJ1-2, with D possibly matching TRBD1 (5 bases). V was clipped by 4 bases and J by 4 bases, with 13 bases between them. Germline assignment: CDR1 MNHEY and CDR2 SMNVEV (reference sequence). The CDR3 is 14 amino acids. CDR3 residues: CASSWGGNSYGYTF. CDR3 in DNA: TGTGCCAGCAGTTGGGGGGGTAATAGCTATGGCTACACCTTC.

The chain is built from TRBV5-1 and TRBJ2-7, with 10 bases matching TRBD2. Germline CDR1 reads SGHRS; CDR2 reads YFSETQ. This CDR3 spans 15 amino acids. The V and J ends lost 4 bases and 6 bases, in that order; junction bases with no gene match: 10. The CDR3 region has the DNA TGCGCCAGCAGCACCGGGGGAGCGGGAGGGCCCGAGCAGTACTTC. Translation: CASSTGGAGGPEQYF.

This chain joins TRBV6-5 and TRBJ2-1; 7 bases are shared with TRBD2. Per germline, CDR1 MNHEY and CDR2 SVGAGI. The CDR3 totals 16 residues. V gave up 2 bases and J gave up 4 bases; unmatched junction bases: 8. The CDR3 sequence: CASSYDPSGGYNEQFF. CDR3 coding DNA: TGTGCCAGCAGTTACGATCCTAGCGGAGGGTACAATGAGCAGTTCTTC.

CDR3 sequence: CASSVGLGLTEAFF. The CDR3 DNA follows: TGTGCCAGCAGCGTTGGACTGGGACTTACTGAAGCTTTCTTT. V is TRBV9 and J is TRBJ1-1; TRBD1 might be the D (5 bases). The ends were cut back, 2 bases at V and 5 bases at J, with 13 bases in the middle. This CDR3 has 14 amino acids. Germline assignment: CDR1 SGDLS and CDR2 YYNGEE.

This chain joins TRBV6-5 and TRBJ2-7; 9 positions match TRBD2. Germline V gene lookup returns CDR1 MNHEY and CDR2 SVGAGI. The CDR3 length is 16 residues. The trim removed 3 bases at V and 0 bases at J, leaving 6 bases unmatched. Here the CDR3 reads CASSYMGGRASYEQYF. As DNA, the CDR3 is TGTGCCAGCAGTTATATGGGCGGGAGGGCCTCCTACGAGCAGTACTTC.

V usage is TRBV27 and J usage is TRBJ2-7; D is perhaps TRBD1 (5 bases). Germline V gene lookup returns CDR1 MNHEY and CDR2 SMNVEV (reference sequence). V lost 2 bases to trimming and J lost 7 bases, with 9 bases between them. The CDR3 consists of 12 residues. CDR3 residues: CASSLRGREQYF. The DNA of the CDR3 is TGTGCCAGCAGTTTAAGGGGTAGGGAGCAGTACTTC.

For the CDR3, the DNA is TGTGCCAGCTCACCGAACGGACAGTACACCGGGGAGCTGTTTTTT. Its translation is CASSPNGQYTGELFF. The V call is TRBV18, the J call TRBJ2-2, with D maybe TRBD1 (6 bases). Germline CDR1 is KGHSH and CDR2 is LQKENI. Trimming removed 3 bases at V and 3 bases at J, with 11 bases between. The CDR3 extends over 15 amino acids.

This rearrangement joins TRBV7-9 to TRBJ2-2, with TRBD2 identical over 10 bases. This CDR3 comprises 15 residues. Germline assignment: CDR1 SEHNR and CDR2 FQNEAQ (reference sequence). After removal of 5 bases from V and 2 bases from J, the junction contained 2 bases not matched to a gene. The CDR3 DNA is TGTGCCAGCAGCCGGACTAGCGGTAACACCGGGGAGCTGTTTTTT. This sequence encodes CASSRTSGNTGELFF.

This clone was found once. The chain combines TRBV27 with TRBJ2-7; possibly TRBD2 for D (5 bases). V lost 2 bases, J lost 3 bases, and 11 bases lay in between. The germline V gene has CDR1 MNHEY and CDR2 SMNVEV (reference sequence). The CDR3 consists of 14 residues. Written as DNA, the CDR3 is TGTGCCAGCAGTTTAAACCGACGGGGCTACGAGCAGTACTTC. Amino acid sequence: CASSLNRRGYEQYF.

The chain combines TRBV5-4 with TRBJ1-4; D might be TRBD1 (5 bases). Germline lookup yields CDR1 SGHNT and CDR2 YYREEE (reference sequence). With 3 bases removed from V and 8 bases from J, the gap between germline ends came to 14 bases. The CDR3 is 14 amino acids. CDR3 region: CASSSYQGSEKLFF. The CDR3 nucleotides read TGTGCCAGCAGCTCATATCAGGGCTCCGAAAAACTGTTTTTT.

The chain recombines TRBV9 with TRBJ2-1, with 7 bases that match TRBD1. Germline CDR1 and CDR2: SGDLS and YYNGEE. This CDR3 comprises 16 residues. V shed 0 bases and J 10 bases; nucleotides not matched to a gene: 13. CDR3 in DNA: TGTGCCAGCAGCGTAGTTAGGGTAGACAGGGTAGGCGAGCAGTTCTTC. Protein sequence: CASSVVRVDRVGEQFF. Together with reference TRBV9 and TRBJ2-1, the CDR3 gives the full variable domain: DSGVTQTPKHLITATGQRVTLRCSPRSGDLSVYWYQQSLDQGLQFLIQYYNGEERAKGNILERFSAQQFPDLHSELNLSSLELGDSALYFCASSVVRVDRVGEQFFGPGTRLTVL.

This clone is a singleton in its sample. The V and J genes are TRBV29-1 and TRBJ2-1; 8 bases match TRBD2. The CDR3 runs 14 residues. The ends lost 0 bases at V and 12 bases at J; junction bases unmatched: 10. Per the germline V gene, CDR1 is SQVTM and CDR2 is ANQGSEA. The CDR3 DNA is TGCAGCGTTGAAGACGGACGGGAGGGACCTGCGCAGTTCTTC. It specifies CSVEDGREGPAQFF.

This clone was counted a few times. The gene calls are TRBV6-5 and TRBJ1-1, with TRBD1 matching over 9 bases. Germline V gene sequence: CDR1 MNHEY, CDR2 SVGAGI. This CDR3 has 14 residues. The V segment lost 7 bases and the J segment 1 base; nucleotides outside the gene matches: 4. The CDR3 reads CASKGGQGNTEAFF. CDR3 coding DNA: TGTGCCAGCAAAGGGGGACAGGGGAACACTGAAGCTTTCTTT.

V gene TRBV28 combines with J gene TRBJ1-2, with a possible D match to TRBD1 (5 bases). Trimming stripped 2 bases from V and 6 bases from J, with 19 bases between. CDR3 length: 16 amino acids. From germline, CDR1 is MDHEN and CDR2 SYDVKM. CDR3 in amino acids: CASSLLPEGPGNGYTF. The DNA for the CDR3 is TGTGCCAGCAGTTTACTCCCGGAGGGGCCCGGGAATGGCTACACCTTC.

This chain uses TRBV7-2 with TRBJ1-5, with D tentatively TRBD1 (6 bases). The CDR3 runs 15 residues. V was pared by 5 bases and J by 7 bases, with 18 bases between. Per the germline V gene, CDR1 is SGHTA and CDR2 is FQGNSA. CDR3 sequence reads: CASSTVGLGAQPQHF. The CDR3 DNA reads as TGTGCCAGCAGCACAGTAGGTTTGGGGGCCCAGCCCCAGCATTTT.

The chain is built from TRBV12-3 or TRBV12-4 and TRBJ2-7; possibly TRBD2 for D (5 bases). V dropped 6 bases and J dropped 4 bases, with 13 bases sitting between them. This CDR3 is built from 13 residues. The CDR3 sequence is CASRLGRTYEQYF. DNA for the CDR3: TGTGCCAGCAGACTCGGACGGACTTACGAGCAGTACTTC.

The chain couples TRBV6-5 to TRBJ2-7; a weak D match, TRBD1 (5 bases). Trimming left V 7 bases short and J 5 bases short, with 9 bases between. The CDR3 is 11 residues long. Germline-derived CDR1 and CDR2 are MNHEY and SVGAGI. CDR3 loop: CASTRAHEQYF. As DNA, the CDR3 is TGTGCCAGCACCAGGGCCCACGAGCAGTACTTC.